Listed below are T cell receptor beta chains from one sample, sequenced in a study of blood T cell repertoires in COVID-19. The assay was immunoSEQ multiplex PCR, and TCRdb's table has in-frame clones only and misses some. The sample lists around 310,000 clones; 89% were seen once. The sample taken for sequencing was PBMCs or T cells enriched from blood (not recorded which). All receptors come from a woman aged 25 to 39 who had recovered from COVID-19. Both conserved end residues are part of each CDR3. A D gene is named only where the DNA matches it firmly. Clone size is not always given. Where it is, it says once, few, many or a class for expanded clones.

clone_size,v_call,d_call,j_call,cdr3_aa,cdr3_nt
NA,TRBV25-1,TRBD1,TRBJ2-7,CASSDPRQGREQYF,TGTGCCAGCAGTGACCCTCGACAGGGCAGGGAGCAGTACTTC
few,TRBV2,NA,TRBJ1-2,CASSDGMGSMGYTF,TGTGCCAGCAGTGACGGGATGGGATCCATGGGCTACACCTTC
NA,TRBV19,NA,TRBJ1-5,CASGTYNQPQHF,TGTGCCAGTGGGACATACAATCAGCCCCAGCATTTT
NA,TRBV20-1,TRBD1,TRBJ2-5,CSASRDSTQETQYF,TGCAGTGCTAGTCGGGACAGCACCCAAGAGACCCAGTACTTC
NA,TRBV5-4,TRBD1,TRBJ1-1,CASSSDRVFTEAFF,TGTGCCAGCAGCTCCGACAGGGTGTTCACTGAAGCTTTCTTT
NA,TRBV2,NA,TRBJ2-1,CASSQGFQWSYNEQFF,TGTGCCAGCAGCCAGGGTTTTCAGTGGTCATACAATGAGCAGTTCTTC
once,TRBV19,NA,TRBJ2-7,CASSGEYGREKAYEQYF,TGTGCCAGTAGCGGCGAATATGGTCGGGAGAAGGCCTACGAGCAGTACTTC
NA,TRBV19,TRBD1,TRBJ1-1,CASGLDRGTFF,TGTGCCAGTGGTCTCGACAGGGGAACTTTCTTT
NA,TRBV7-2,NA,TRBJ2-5,CASSSPDGKETQYF,TGTGCCAGCAGCTCTCCGGACGGGAAAGAGACCCAGTACTTC
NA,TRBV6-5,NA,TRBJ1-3,CASSTTPDSGNTIYF,TGTGCCAGCAGTACAACACCCGATTCTGGAAACACCATATATTTT
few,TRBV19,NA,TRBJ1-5,CASSIYNQPQHF,TGTGCCAGTAGTATCTACAATCAGCCCCAGCATTTT
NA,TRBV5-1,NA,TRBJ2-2,CASRRTGGDTGELFF,TGCGCCAGCAGAAGAACCGGAGGGGACACCGGGGAGCTGTTTTTT
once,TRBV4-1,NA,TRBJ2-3,CASSQAGIRTDTQYF,TGCGCCAGCAGCCAAGCAGGTATTAGAACAGATACGCAGTATTTT
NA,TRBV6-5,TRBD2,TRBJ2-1,CATLAGDSEQFF,TGTGCCACCCTAGCGGGAGACTCTGAGCAGTTCTTC
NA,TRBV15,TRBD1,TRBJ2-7,CATSRGTPGQRFYEQYF,TGTGCCACCAGCAGGGGAACTCCGGGACAGAGATTCTACGAGCAGTACTTC
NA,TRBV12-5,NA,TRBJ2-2,CASGPRLGGELFF,TGTGCTAGTGGTCCGCGACTGGGCGGGGAGCTGTTTTTT
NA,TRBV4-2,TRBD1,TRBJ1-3,CASSQVGTGGNTIYF,TGTGCCAGCAGCCAAGTGGGGACAGGAGGAAACACCATATATTTT
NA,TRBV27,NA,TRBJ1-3,CASSPGTGIAGNTIYF,TGTGCCAGCAGTCCAGGTACAGGGATTGCTGGAAACACCATATATTTT
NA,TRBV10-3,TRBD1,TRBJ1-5,CAISAQGNNQPQHF,TGTGCCATCAGTGCACAGGGGAACAATCAGCCCCAGCATTTT
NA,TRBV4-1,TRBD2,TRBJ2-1,CASSQVTSLQSSEQFF,TGCGCCAGCAGCCAAGTGACTAGCCTTCAGAGCTCCGAGCAGTTCTTC
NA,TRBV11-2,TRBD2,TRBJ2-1,CASSLDGLAGATSKDEQFF,TGTGCCAGCAGCTTAGACGGTCTAGCGGGAGCCACGAGTAAAGATGAGCAGTTCTTC
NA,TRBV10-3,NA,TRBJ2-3,CAISGTGTITDTQYF,TGTGCCATCAGTGGGACGGGAACTATAACAGATACGCAGTATTTT
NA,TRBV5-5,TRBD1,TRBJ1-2,CASSPDRDYGYTF,TGTGCCAGCAGCCCGGACAGGGACTATGGCTACACCTTC
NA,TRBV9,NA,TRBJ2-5,CASSVGSGQETQYF,TGTGCCAGCAGCGTAGGTAGCGGCCAAGAGACCCAGTACTTC
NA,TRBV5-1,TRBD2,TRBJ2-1,CASSLAWAGGVDEQFF,TGCGCCAGCAGCTTGGCCTGGGCGGGAGGGGTCGATGAGCAGTTCTTC
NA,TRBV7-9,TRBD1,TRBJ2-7,CASSLRDRDRFDEQYF,TGTGCCAGCAGCTTAAGGGACCGGGACAGGTTCGACGAGCAGTACTTC
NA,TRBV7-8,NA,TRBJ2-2,CASSLGPYTGELFF,TGTGCCAGCAGCTTAGGTCCTTACACCGGGGAGCTGTTTTTT
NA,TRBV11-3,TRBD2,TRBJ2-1,CASSLVGLAGVEQFF,TGTGCCAGCAGCTTAGTAGGGCTAGCGGGAGTTGAGCAGTTCTTC
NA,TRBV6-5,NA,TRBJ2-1,CALQQWRNSYNEQFF,TGTGCCCTGCAGCAGTGGCGGAACTCCTACAATGAGCAGTTCTTC